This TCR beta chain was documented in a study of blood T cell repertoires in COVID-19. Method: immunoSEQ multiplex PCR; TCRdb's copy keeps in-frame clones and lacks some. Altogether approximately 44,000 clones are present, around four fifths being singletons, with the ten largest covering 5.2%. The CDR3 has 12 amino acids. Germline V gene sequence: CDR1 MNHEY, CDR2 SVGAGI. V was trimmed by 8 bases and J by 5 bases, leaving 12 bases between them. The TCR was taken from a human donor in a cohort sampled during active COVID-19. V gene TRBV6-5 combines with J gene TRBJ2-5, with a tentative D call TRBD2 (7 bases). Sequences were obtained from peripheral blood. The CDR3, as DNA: TGTGCCAGCCGCCGCGGGGGCGAGACCCAGTACTTC. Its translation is CASRRGGETQYF.